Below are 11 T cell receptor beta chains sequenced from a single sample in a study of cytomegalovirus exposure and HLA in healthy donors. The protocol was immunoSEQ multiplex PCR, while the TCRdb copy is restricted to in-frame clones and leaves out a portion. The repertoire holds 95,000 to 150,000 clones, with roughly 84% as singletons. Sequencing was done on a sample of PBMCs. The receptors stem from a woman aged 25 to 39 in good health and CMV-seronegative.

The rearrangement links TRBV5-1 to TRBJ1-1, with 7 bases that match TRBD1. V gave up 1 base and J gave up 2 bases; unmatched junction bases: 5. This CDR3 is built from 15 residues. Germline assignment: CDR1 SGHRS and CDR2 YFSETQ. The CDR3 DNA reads TGCGCCAGCAGCTTGACGACAGGGTTAAACACTGAAGCTTTCTTT. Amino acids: CASSLTTGLNTEAFF. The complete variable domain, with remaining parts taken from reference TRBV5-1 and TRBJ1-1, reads KAGVTQTPRYLIKTRGQQVTLSCSPISGHRSVSWYQQTPGQGLQFLFEYFSETQRNKGNFPGRFSGRQFSNSRSEMNVSTLELGDSALYLCASSLTTGLNTEAFFGQGTRLTVV.

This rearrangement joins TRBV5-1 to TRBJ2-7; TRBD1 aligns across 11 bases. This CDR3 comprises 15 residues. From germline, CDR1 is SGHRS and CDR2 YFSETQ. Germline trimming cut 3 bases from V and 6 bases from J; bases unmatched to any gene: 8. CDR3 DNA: TGCGCCAGCAGCTACACCGGGACAGGGGGAAGCGAGCAGTACTTC. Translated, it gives CASSYTGTGGSEQYF.

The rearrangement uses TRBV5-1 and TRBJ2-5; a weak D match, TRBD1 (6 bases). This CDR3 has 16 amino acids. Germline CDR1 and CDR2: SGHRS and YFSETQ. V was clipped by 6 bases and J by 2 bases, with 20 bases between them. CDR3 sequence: CASKALSRDKQETQYF. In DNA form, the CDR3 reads TGCGCCAGCAAGGCCCTTTCCCGGGACAAACAAGAGACCCAGTACTTC.

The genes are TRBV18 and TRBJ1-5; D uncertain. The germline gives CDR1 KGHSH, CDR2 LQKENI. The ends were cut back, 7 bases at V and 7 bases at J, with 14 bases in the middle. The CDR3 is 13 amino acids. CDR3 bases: TGTGCCAGCTTAGGAGACCGTCTGCAGCCCCAGCATTTT. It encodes CASLGDRLQPQHF. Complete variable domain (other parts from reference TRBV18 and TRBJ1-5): NAGVMQNPRHLVRRRGQEARLRCSPMKGHSHVYWYRQLPEEGLKFMVYLQKENIIDESGMPKERFSAEFPKEGPSILRIQQVVRGDSAAYFCASLGDRLQPQHFGDGTRLSIL.

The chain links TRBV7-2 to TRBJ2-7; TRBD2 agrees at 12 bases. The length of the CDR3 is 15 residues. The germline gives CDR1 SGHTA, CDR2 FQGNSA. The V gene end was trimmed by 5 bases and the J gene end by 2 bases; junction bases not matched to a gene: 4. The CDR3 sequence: CASSILAGGAYEQYF. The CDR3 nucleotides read TGTGCCAGCAGCATCCTAGCGGGGGGGGCCTACGAGCAGTACTTC.

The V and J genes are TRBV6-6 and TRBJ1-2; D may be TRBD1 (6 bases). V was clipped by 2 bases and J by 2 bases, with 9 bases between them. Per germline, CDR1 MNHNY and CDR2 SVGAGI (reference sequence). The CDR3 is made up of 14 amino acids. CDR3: CASSYRDRNYGYTF. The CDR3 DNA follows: TGTGCCAGCAGTTACCGCGACAGGAACTATGGCTACACCTTC.

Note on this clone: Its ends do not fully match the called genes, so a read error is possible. In DNA, the CDR3 is TGTGCCAGCAGCGAGACGGACAGGGTGAACTTC. Its protein is CASSETDRVNF. This chain joins TRBV7-9 and TRBJ2-7; the match to TRBD1 covers 8 bases. The CDR3 length is 11 residues. CDR1 is SEHNR and CDR2 is FQNEAQ in the germline V gene (reference sequence). Based on the CDR3 plus reference TRBV7-9 and TRBJ2-7, the full variable domain is DTGVSQNPRHKITKRGQNVTFRCDPISEHNRLYWYRQTLGQGPEFLTYFQNEAQLEKSRLLSDRFSAERPKGSFSTLEIQRTEQGDSAMYLCASSETDRVNFGPGTRLTVT.

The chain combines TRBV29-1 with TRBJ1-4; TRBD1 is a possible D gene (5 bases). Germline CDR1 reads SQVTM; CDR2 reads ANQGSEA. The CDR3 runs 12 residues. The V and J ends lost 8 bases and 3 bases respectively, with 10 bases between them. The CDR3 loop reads CSTGEPNEKLFF. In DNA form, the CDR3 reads TGCAGCACGGGGGAGCCTAATGAAAAACTGTTTTTT.

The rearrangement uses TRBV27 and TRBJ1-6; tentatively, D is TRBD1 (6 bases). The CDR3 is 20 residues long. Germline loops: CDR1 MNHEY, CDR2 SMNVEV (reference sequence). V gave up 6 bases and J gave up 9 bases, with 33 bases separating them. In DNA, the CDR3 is TGTGCCAGCAGCCAAACCTGGGGGCAGGGAACAGGCGGTTCGATTTCACCCCTCCACTTT. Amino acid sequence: CASSQTWGQGTGGSISPLHF.

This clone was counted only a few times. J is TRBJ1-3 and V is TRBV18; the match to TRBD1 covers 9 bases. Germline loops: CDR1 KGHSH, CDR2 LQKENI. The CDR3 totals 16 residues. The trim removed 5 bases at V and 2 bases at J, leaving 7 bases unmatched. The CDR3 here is CASSFGQGFTGNTIYF. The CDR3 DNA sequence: TGTGCCAGCTCATTTGGACAGGGGTTCACTGGAAACACCATATATTTT.

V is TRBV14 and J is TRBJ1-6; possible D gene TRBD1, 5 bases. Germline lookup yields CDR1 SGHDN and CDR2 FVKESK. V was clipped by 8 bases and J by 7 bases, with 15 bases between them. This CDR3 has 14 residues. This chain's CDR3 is CASGAGRINSPLHF. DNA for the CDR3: TGTGCCAGCGGGGCGGGACGGATAAATTCACCCCTCCACTTT. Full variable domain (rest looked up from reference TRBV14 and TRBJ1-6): EAGVTQFPSHSVIEKGQTVTLRCDPISGHDNLYWYRRVMGKEIKFLLHFVKESKQDESGMPNNRFLAERTGGTYSTLKVQPAELEDSGVYFCASGAGRINSPLHFGNGTRLTVT.